The 8 T cell receptor beta chains given below trace back to one sample, sequenced in a study of blood T cells in healthy people across ages. Combining a sample-barcoded 5' primer with a J-beta primer mix, a second PCR ran for roughly 7 to 12 cycles. TCRdb re-called the 5' RACE reads with MiXCR, one entry per CDR3 protein. The sample lists about a million distinct CDR3 sequences; roughly 51% were seen once. The sequencing sample was made of blood. These receptors originate from a woman aged 60-70 years in good health.

The V and J genes are TRBV5-6 and TRBJ2-7; 8 bases are a match to TRBD2. This CDR3 region has 15 residues. Germline lookup yields CDR1 SGHDT and CDR2 YYEEEE. Germline trimming cut 6 bases from V and 6 bases from J; bases unmatched to any gene: 14. The DNA of the CDR3 is TGTGCCAGCACGCGGGGGGCGGGAGACCTTTTCGAGCAGTACTTC. It translates to CASTRGAGDLFEQYF.

This clonotype was seen a handful of times. This chain joins TRBV11-2 and TRBJ2-7, with a possible D match to TRBD1 (6 bases). The CDR3 consists of 15 residues. The ends were cut back, 5 bases at V and 6 bases at J, with 20 bases in the middle. Germline V gene sequence: CDR1 SGHAT, CDR2 FQNNGV. The CDR3 sequence: CASSPPNRDSAEQYF. The DNA for the CDR3 is TGTGCCAGCAGCCCACCTAACAGGGATTCGGCCGAGCAGTACTTC. Supplemented by reference TRBV11-2 and TRBJ2-7, the full variable domain reads EAGVAQSPRYKIIEKRQSVAFWCNPISGHATLYWYQQILGQGPKLLIQFQNNGVVDDSQLPKDRFSAERLKGVDSTLKIQPAKLEDSAVYLCASSPPNRDSAEQYFGPGTRLTVT.

The rearrangement joins TRBV7-3 to TRBJ2-5; D is unclear. The CDR3 is made up of 14 amino acids. CDR1 SGHTA and CDR2 FQGTGA come from the germline V gene. V shed 2 bases and J shed 5 bases, with 12 bases lying between them. CDR3 sequence: CASSLYGSGETQYF. The CDR3 nucleotides are TGTGCCAGCAGCTTATATGGGTCGGGCGAGACCCAGTACTTC.

This clonotype occurred a few times. The chain is built from TRBV18 and TRBJ2-3; D is unresolved. Trimming took off 0 bases at V and 8 bases at J, with 12 bases between the two ends. Looked up from germline, CDR1 is KGHSH and CDR2 is LQKENI. The CDR3 length is 14 residues. Here the CDR3 reads CASSPPLEKVTQYF. As DNA, the CDR3 is TGTGCCAGCTCACCACCGCTGGAGAAGGTTACGCAGTATTTT.

This chain uses TRBV7-2 with TRBJ2-7; weak D call: TRBD2 (6 bases). V was pared by 6 bases and J by 0 bases, with 15 bases between. Germline CDR1 is SGHTA and CDR2 is FQGNSA. CDR3 length: 15 amino acids. CDR3 in amino acids: CASRMGLANSYEQYF. For the CDR3, the DNA is TGTGCCAGCAGGATGGGTCTAGCGAACTCCTACGAGCAGTACTTC.

This CDR3 reads CSARSGESGSYEQYF. CDR3 DNA sequence: TGCAGTGCTAGATCAGGGGAGAGTGGCTCCTACGAGCAGTACTTC. The chain joins TRBV20-1 to TRBJ2-7, with a possible D match to TRBD1 (6 bases). Germline CDR1 and CDR2: DFQATT and SNEGSKA (reference sequence). The V end was cut by 2 bases, the J end by 0 bases, with 14 bases between. This CDR3 is 15 amino acids long.

The chain couples TRBV20-1 to TRBJ2-3; D possibly uses TRBD1 or TRBD2 (7 bases each). Trimming took off 1 base at V and 2 bases at J, with 13 bases between the two ends. Per germline, CDR1 DFQATT and CDR2 SNEGSKA (reference sequence). The CDR3 is 15 residues long. The DNA for the CDR3 is TGCAGTGCTAGAGGCCAGGGGGGGACCACAGATACGCAGTATTTT. This sequence encodes CSARGQGGTTDTQYF.

This clonotype has a handful of counts. Here the CDR3 reads CASSTTGGPYNEQFF. The CDR3 DNA reads as TGTGCCAGCAGTACGACGGGGGGGCCCTACAATGAGCAGTTCTTC. V usage is TRBV12-3 or TRBV12-4 and J usage is TRBJ2-1; the match to TRBD2 covers 8 bases. Trimming removed 5 bases from V and 2 bases from J; junction bases left unmatched: 5. This CDR3 has 15 amino acids.